The T cell receptor beta chain under discussion was sequenced for a study of shared clonotypes between healthy human individuals. V lost 0 bases, J lost 6 bases, and 5 bases lay in between. This CDR3 spans 12 amino acids. Germline V gene sequence: CDR1 ENHRY, CDR2 SYGVKD. Study-wide results and caveats: The study found about 5% of naive CD4 clonotypes shared across a few donors. With few donors, the genetic and exposure-history diversity represented was limited.

Note on this clone: What it binds is not known. Other nucleotide sequences from this sample produce the same CDR3.

This table comes from immunoSEQ multiplex PCR, and its TCRdb copy is limited to in-frame clones, with some not included. The table records under 1,100,000 clones, about 75% of them present only once. The source material was memory CD4+ T cells sorted from blood. Described subset: CD45RA-negative fraction. The chain carries TRBV10-3 and TRBJ1-2; possibly TRBD1 for D (5 bases). The source is a man between 18 and 29 years old in good health. This CDR3 reads CAISESGDGYTF. CDR3 sequence (DNA): TGTGCCATCAGTGAGTCGGGGGATGGCTACACCTTC.